One sample yielded the 12 T cell receptor beta chains listed below, sequenced in a study of cytomegalovirus exposure and HLA in healthy donors. The PCR used 60 Vbeta and 13 Jbeta primers. Clones were sequenced by immunoSEQ multiplex PCR, and TCRdb holds only the in-frame ones, with some missing. The sample shows some 130,000 clones, approximately 75% of them seen only once. The sequencing sample was made of PBMCs. Receptors originate from a man aged 50-59 years in good health and CMV-seropositive.

The chain links TRBV4-1 to TRBJ1-6; D is undetermined. The CDR3 length is 17 residues. CDR1 and CDR2 (germline): MGHRA, YSYEKL. The V gene lost 0 bases and the J gene lost 2 bases, with 11 bases spanning the gap. This CDR3 reads CASSQDREEAYNSPLHF. CDR3 in DNA: TGCGCCAGCAGCCAAGATAGGGAGGAAGCCTATAATTCACCCCTCCACTTT.

The rearrangement links TRBV7-9 to TRBJ1-1; D gene ambiguous. Germline lookup yields CDR1 SEHNR and CDR2 FQNEAQ (reference sequence). This CDR3 is 14 amino acids long. Trimming shortened V by 0 bases and J by 4 bases, and 9 bases separated the two germline ends. The CDR3 protein is CASSLATRGTEAFF. In DNA, the CDR3 is TGTGCCAGCAGCTTAGCCACGCGGGGCACTGAAGCTTTCTTT.

The chain uses TRBV7-9 and TRBJ2-7; D uncertain. The V end lost 1 base, the J end lost 5 bases, and 6 bases lay between the germline ends. This CDR3 spans 12 amino acids. CDR1 and CDR2 from the germline V gene are SEHNR and FQNEAQ (reference sequence). CDR3 in amino acids: CASSLGAHEQYF. In DNA form, the CDR3 reads TGTGCCAGCAGCTTAGGAGCCCACGAGCAGTACTTC. Looking up the rest from reference TRBV7-9 and TRBJ2-7 gives the full variable domain: DTGVSQNPRHKITKRGQNVTFRCDPISEHNRLYWYRQTLGQGPEFLTYFQNEAQLEKSRLLSDRFSAERPKGSFSTLEIQRTEQGDSAMYLCASSLGAHEQYFGPGTRLTVT.

V and J are TRBV13 and TRBJ1-2; tentatively, D is TRBD1 (5 bases). Germline V gene lookup returns CDR1 PRHDT and CDR2 FYEKMQ (reference sequence). This CDR3 has 15 residues. Trimming took off 0 bases at V and 6 bases at J, with 14 bases between the two ends. CDR3 protein: CASSLGGGLSDGYTF. The CDR3 DNA sequence: TGTGCCAGCAGCTTAGGGGGGGGACTCTCCGATGGCTACACCTTC.

The rearrangement uses TRBV19 and TRBJ1-2; D perhaps matches TRBD1 (5 bases). Trimming stripped 3 bases from V and 2 bases from J, with 7 bases between. From germline, CDR1 is LNHDA and CDR2 SQIVND (reference sequence). The CDR3 consists of 13 residues. The CDR3: CASSIRTNYGYTF. CDR3 coding DNA: TGTGCCAGTAGTATCCGGACAAACTATGGCTACACCTTC.

This chain uses TRBV14 with TRBJ2-3, with TRBD2 matching 9 bases. The CDR3 runs 18 residues. From germline, CDR1 is SGHDN and CDR2 FVKESK. The trim removed 1 base at V and 1 base at J, leaving 9 bases unmatched. CDR3 sequence reads: CASSQVISGGPRTDTQYF. The CDR3 coding sequence is TGTGCCAGCAGCCAAGTCATTAGCGGGGGCCCTCGCACAGATACGCAGTATTTT.

On this clone: One junction end does not reproduce the germline sequence, and a read error may be involved. The rearrangement links TRBV6-5 to TRBJ2-5, with a tentative D call TRBD1 (7 bases). This CDR3 region has 15 residues. Germline assignment: CDR1 MNHEY and CDR2 SVGAGI. In DNA, the CDR3 is TGTGCTTCAGGGGGGCTAACGGGCTTTCAAGAGACCCGGTACTTC. Amino acids: CASGGLTGFQETRYF.

The DNA of the CDR3 is TGTGCCAGCAGTTCCCGGACAGGGGAAGCTTTCTTT. Residues: CASSSRTGEAFF. The gene calls are TRBV28 and TRBJ1-1, with 8 bases identical to TRBD1. Trimming removed 4 bases from V and 8 bases from J; junction bases left unmatched: 3. CDR3 length equals 12 residues. CDR1 is MDHEN and CDR2 is SYDVKM in the germline V gene. The full variable domain, with the rest looked up from reference TRBV28 and TRBJ1-1, is DVKVTQSSRYLVKRTGEKVFLECVQDMDHENMFWYRQDPGLGLRLIYFSYDVKMKEKGDIPEGYSVSREKKERFSLILESASTNQTSMYLCASSSRTGEAFFGQGTRLTVV.

The chain combines TRBV10-2 with TRBJ1-2; D possibly corresponds to TRBD1 (6 bases). The germline V gene encodes CDR1 WSHSY and CDR2 SAAADI. This CDR3 has 12 amino acids. The V and J ends lost 10 bases and 0 bases respectively, with 9 bases between them. DNA of the CDR3: TGCGCCACCCAGGGGTCTAACTATGGCTACACCTTC. Its protein is CATQGSNYGYTF.

The J gene is TRBJ1-1, the V gene TRBV4-3; possibly TRBD1 for D (5 bases). Between the trimmed V and J ends, which lost 0 bases and 4 bases, there was a span of 12 bases. The CDR3 is 15 residues long. CDR1 and CDR2 from the germline V gene are LGHNA and YSLEER. The CDR3 sequence is CASSQEGEGLTEAFF. The CDR3 DNA sequence: TGCGCCAGCAGCCAAGAGGGGGAGGGTCTCACTGAAGCTTTCTTT.

This chain uses TRBV5-1 with TRBJ2-3, with 7 bases aligning to TRBD2. V lost 0 bases to trimming and J lost 1 base; unmatched junction nucleotides: 2. The length of the CDR3 is 15 residues. Germline assignment: CDR1 SGHRS and CDR2 YFSETQ. CDR3 in amino acids: CASSLGDYGTDTQYF. The CDR3 DNA sequence: TGCGCCAGCAGCTTGGGGGACTACGGCACAGATACGCAGTATTTT.

This chain uses TRBV7-8 with TRBJ1-1; possible D gene TRBD1, 5 bases. Germline V gene data show CDR1 as SGHVS and CDR2 as FQNEAQ. The CDR3 sequence is 14 residues long. V was cut by 5 bases and J by 0 bases, with 10 bases left in between. The CDR3, as DNA: TGTGCCAGCAGCCTACAGGCGATGAACACTGAAGCTTTCTTT. This sequence encodes CASSLQAMNTEAFF.